This TCR beta chain was profiled in a study of cytomegalovirus exposure and HLA in healthy donors. As for the study in general: An earlier analysis found roughly 110 million unique TCR beta sequences from approximately 190 million T cells. General observations from the study: In vitro assays verified that a few CMV-associated chains recognized CMV antigens specifically. Later, an analysis showed that TCR beta chains associated with HLA were more clonally expanded than others that were equally common.

There are 12 residues in the CDR3. Germline values: CDR1 SGHRS, CDR2 YFSETQ. The ends were cut back, 2 bases at V and 5 bases at J, with 8 bases in the middle. The PCR ran on 60 Vbeta and 13 Jbeta primers. Profiling relied on immunoSEQ multiplex PCR, and the TCRdb table lists in-frame clones only, not all of them. The repertoire holds over 70,000 clones, with over 70% as singletons. In the case of this clone: Its antigen remains unidentified.

V is TRBV5-1 and J is TRBJ2-7; the D gene is possibly TRBD2 (5 bases). The TCR comes from a human donor in good health. The sample consisted of PBMCs. The CDR3 coding sequence is TGCGCCAGCAGCTTCCCCGGGGACGAGCAGTACTTC. It yields the protein CASSFPGDEQYF.